One and the same sample provided the 10 T cell receptor beta chains below, sequenced in a study of OX40 agonist ivuxolimab in advanced cancers. Using immunoSEQ multiplex PCR, the repertoire was profiled, and TCRdb retains in-frame clones only, with some absent. The repertoire holds about 46,000 clones, with nearly 80% as singletons. This sample comprised CD4+ or CD8+ T cells sorted from blood, obtained in a trial of the OX40 agonist ivuxolimab. The receptors originated from an adult with an advanced solid tumor such as melanoma, head and neck, liver or kidney cancer.

The CDR3 DNA is TGCGCCAGCAGCTTAGGCAGCAACCTGAACACTGAAGCTTTCTTT. Its translation is CASSLGSNLNTEAFF. The rearrangement joins TRBV5-1 to TRBJ1-1; D not certain. This CDR3 comprises 15 residues. CDR1 is SGHRS and CDR2 is YFSETQ in the germline V gene. The V gene lost 2 bases and the J gene lost 0 bases, with 11 bases spanning the gap.

This clone is a singleton in its sample. The V gene is TRBV6-6, the J gene TRBJ2-3; D is tentatively TRBD1 or TRBD2 (5 bases each). The germline gives CDR1 MNHNY, CDR2 SVGAGI (reference sequence). The CDR3 is made up of 15 amino acids. V was clipped by 7 bases and J by 1 base, with 15 bases between them. CDR3 loop: CASNNPGPGTDTQYF. The CDR3, as DNA: TGTGCCAGCAACAACCCGGGACCAGGCACAGATACGCAGTATTTT.

This sequence joins TRBV6-4 and TRBJ1-6; 7 nucleotides line up with TRBD1. The trim removed 6 bases at V and 0 bases at J, leaving 17 bases unmatched. The germline V gene encodes CDR1 MRHNA and CDR2 SNTAGT. There are 20 residues in the CDR3. DNA for the CDR3: TGTGCCAGCAGGGACCTGTGGGAGACAGGGATTAGCTCCTATAATTCACCCCTCCACTTT. It yields the protein CASRDLWETGISSYNSPLHF.

The rearrangement links TRBV27 to TRBJ1-2, with a possible D match to TRBD1 (6 bases). Germline CDR1 is MNHEY and CDR2 is SMNVEV (reference sequence). Trimming took 4 bases from V and 4 from J, leaving 10 bases between them. There are 13 residues in the CDR3. The CDR3 loop reads CASSSQGGYGYTF. As DNA, the CDR3 is TGTGCCAGCAGTTCACAGGGCGGCTATGGCTACACCTTC.

This clone was recorded only once. The rearrangement joins TRBV18 to TRBJ2-2, with 14 bases matching TRBD2. The J segment lost 4 bases and the V segment lost 6 bases, leaving 4 bases of the junction unmatched. There are 16 residues in the CDR3. Germline-derived CDR1 and CDR2 are KGHSH and LQKENI. CDR3 protein: CASSAGLAGVTGELFF. The DNA for the CDR3 is TGTGCCAGCTCGGCGGGACTAGCGGGGGTCACCGGGGAGCTGTTTTTT.

CDR3 loop: CASSPLQGTFEKLFF. The CDR3 DNA reads as TGTGCCAGCTCTCCGCTACAGGGAACGTTTGAAAAACTGTTTTTT. The chain combines TRBV18 with TRBJ1-4; maybe TRBD1 (6 bases). The CDR3 has 15 amino acids. Trimming removed 6 bases at V and 7 bases at J, with 18 bases between. Germline lookup yields CDR1 KGHSH and CDR2 LQKENI.

J is TRBJ2-7 and V is TRBV7-9, with TRBD2 matching over 12 bases. The CDR3 loop spans 14 amino acids. Germline V CDR1 and CDR2: SEHNR, FQNEAQ (reference sequence). V trimming: 3 bases; J trimming: 7 bases; junction bases outside the gene matches: 4. Here the CDR3 reads CASSLTSGREEQYF. In DNA form, the CDR3 reads TGTGCCAGCAGCTTGACTAGCGGGAGAGAGGAGCAGTACTTC.

This CDR3 reads CASSRGSSYNEQFF. The CDR3 nucleotides are TGTGCCAGCAGTCGGGGGAGCTCCTACAATGAGCAGTTCTTC. The rearrangement uses TRBV14 and TRBJ2-1, with D tentatively TRBD2 (6 bases). Germline values: CDR1 SGHDN, CDR2 FVKESK. Trimming stripped 6 bases from V and 0 bases from J, with 9 bases between. This CDR3 is built from 14 residues.

V and J are TRBV7-2 and TRBJ2-2; TRBD1 might be the D (6 bases). Trimming stripped 2 bases from V and 6 bases from J, with 13 bases between. Germline V lookup: CDR1 SGHTA, CDR2 FQGNSA. This CDR3 contains 15 residues. This CDR3 is CASSLRGIAAGELFF. The CDR3 nucleotides are TGTGCCAGCAGCTTAAGGGGGATAGCAGCCGGGGAGCTGTTTTTT. The variable domain in full, with the rest retrieved from reference TRBV7-2 and TRBJ2-2, is GAGVSQSPSNKVTEKGKDVELRCDPISGHTALYWYRQSLGQGLEFLIYFQGNSAPDKSGLPSDRFSAERTGGSVSTLTIQRTQQEDSAVYLCASSLRGIAAGELFFGEGSRLTVL.

The chain uses TRBV7-3 and TRBJ2-7; the D is unclear. Trimming removed 5 bases from V and 2 bases from J, with 16 bases in between. The CDR3 spans 15 residues. From germline, CDR1 is SGHTA and CDR2 FQGTGA. For the CDR3, the DNA is TGTGCCAGCAGCGAGGCAGCGAGGACCCCCTACGAGCAGTACTTC. Amino acids: CASSEAARTPYEQYF.